This entry lists 26 T cell receptor beta chains sequenced from one sample in a study of blood T cell repertoires in COVID-19. Profiled with immunoSEQ multiplex PCR; TCRdb holds only in-frame clones, not every one. Of roughly 290,000 clones in the sample, approximately 85% were seen once. The sequenced material came from peripheral blood. These receptors were obtained from a human donor with COVID-19, enrolled during active disease. The donor label of this sample is uncertain.

The chain recombines TRBV2 with TRBJ1-5, with D possibly being TRBD1 (6 bases). Germline CDR1 reads SNHLY; CDR2 reads FYNNEI. The V and J ends lost 6 bases and 4 bases respectively, with 10 bases between them. The CDR3 is made up of 13 amino acids. The CDR3 region has the DNA TGTGCCAGCAGACAGGGTTATAATCAGCCCCAGCATTTT. It yields the protein CASRQGYNQPQHF.

This chain links TRBV4-2 with TRBJ2-3, with 11 bases fitting TRBD2. V lost 4 bases, J lost 2 bases, and 11 bases stayed unmatched. The CDR3 contains 18 residues. Germline CDR1 LGHNA, CDR2 YNFKEQ. CDR3 nucleotides: TGTGCCAGCAGCCTATTTGGCGGGACTAGCGGTTCCACAGATACGCAGTATTTT. This sequence encodes CASSLFGGTSGSTDTQYF.

This rearrangement joins TRBV28 to TRBJ2-7; 11 bases are a match to TRBD2. Losses at the gene ends were 6 bases for V and 4 bases for J; bases not matched to a gene: 8. The germline gives CDR1 MDHEN, CDR2 SYDVKM. This CDR3 contains 15 residues. CDR3 residues: CASSKISGRGYEQYF. The CDR3 DNA follows: TGTGCCAGCAGCAAGATTAGCGGGAGGGGGTACGAGCAGTACTTC.

The CDR3 sequence is CASHDWTGARETQYF. The CDR3 bases are TGTGCCAGCCATGATTGGACAGGGGCGCGGGAGACCCAGTACTTC. The chain has TRBV18 and TRBJ2-5; 9 bases line up with TRBD1. There are 15 residues in the CDR3. Trimming took 8 bases from V and 5 from J; bases not matched to a gene: 12. Looked up from germline, CDR1 is KGHSH and CDR2 is LQKENI.

This clone came up a few times. The V gene is TRBV4-1, the J gene TRBJ1-2, with D perhaps TRBD1 (6 bases). CDR3 length equals 17 residues. The V and J ends lost 0 bases and 4 bases respectively, with 18 bases between them. Per germline, CDR1 MGHRA and CDR2 YSYEKL. Written as DNA, the CDR3 is TGCGCCAGCAGCCAAGAAGTCAGGGGCGCTCACATCTATGGCTACACCTTC. This encodes CASSQEVRGAHIYGYTF.

Points on this clone: The same CDR3 is also encoded by other DNA sequences in this sample. The chain employs TRBV12-3 or TRBV12-4 and TRBJ1-5; D not certain. Trimming stripped 2 bases from V and 6 bases from J, with 8 bases between. The CDR3 is 13 residues long. This chain's CDR3 is CASSLTGGQPQHF. The DNA of the CDR3 is TGTGCCAGCAGTTTAACCGGAGGTCAGCCCCAGCATTTT.

The chain uses TRBV19 and TRBJ2-3; 9 bases match TRBD1. Trimming removed 10 bases from V and 6 bases from J; junction bases left unmatched: 14. CDR3 length: 15 amino acids. Germline values: CDR1 LNHDA, CDR2 SQIVND (reference sequence). The CDR3 nucleotides read TGTGCCACCCGAACCTTACAGGGGGCGCGTGATACGCAGTATTTT. Its protein product is CATRTLQGARDTQYF.

This clone came up a few times. V usage is TRBV5-5 and J usage is TRBJ1-2; 9 bases align to TRBD1. Germline V lookup: CDR1 SGHKS, CDR2 YYEKEE (reference sequence). V lost 5 bases to trimming and J lost 4 bases; unmatched junction nucleotides: 12. There are 16 residues in the CDR3. CDR3 sequence (DNA): TGTGCCAGCAGGGGAGATCGGACAGGGGCGGGCTATGGCTACACCTTC. Protein: CASRGDRTGAGYGYTF. Full variable domain (remainder filled in from reference TRBV5-5 and TRBJ1-2): DAGVTQSPTHLIKTRGQQVTLRCSPISGHKSVSWYQQVLGQGPQFIFQYYEKEERGRGNFPDRFSARQFPNYSSELNVNALLLGDSALYLCASRGDRTGAGYGYTFGSGTRLTVV.

This chain links TRBV5-1 with TRBJ1-2; D perhaps matches TRBD1 (6 bases). Germline V gene sequence: CDR1 SGHRS, CDR2 YFSETQ. The ends were cut back, 0 bases at V and 7 bases at J, with 16 bases in the middle. This CDR3 is 15 amino acids long. CDR3 sequence reads: CASSLGAGALPGYTF. In nucleotides, the CDR3 is TGCGCCAGCAGCTTGGGAGCAGGGGCACTGCCTGGCTACACCTTC.

V usage is TRBV19 and J usage is TRBJ1-1; weak D call: TRBD1 (6 bases). CDR3 length: 15 amino acids. V lost 4 bases, J lost 1 base, and 13 bases lay in between. Germline V gene sequence: CDR1 LNHDA, CDR2 SQIVND (reference sequence). This chain's CDR3 is CASSTYRVRNTEAFF. As DNA, the CDR3 is TGTGCCAGTAGTACATACAGGGTAAGGAACACTGAAGCTTTCTTT.

V and J are TRBV5-8 and TRBJ2-6; D unresolved. V dropped 2 bases and J dropped 0 bases, with 6 bases sitting between them. The CDR3 consists of 15 residues. From germline, CDR1 is SGHTS and CDR2 YDEGEE. CDR3 sequence (DNA): TGTGCCAGCAGCTTTGGCCTCTCTGGGGCCAACGTCCTGACTTTC. Protein product: CASSFGLSGANVLTF.

The V gene is TRBV2, the J gene TRBJ1-1; 7 bases agree with TRBD1. J was trimmed by 7 bases and V by 3 bases; bases with no gene match: 8. The V gene's germline CDR1 is SNHLY and CDR2 FYNNEI. The length of the CDR3 is 14 residues. The CDR3 spells CASSENRGYFEAFF. The DNA for the CDR3 is TGTGCCAGCAGTGAGAACAGGGGCTACTTTGAAGCTTTCTTT. Filled out from reference TRBV2 and TRBJ1-1, the complete variable domain reads EPEVTQTPSHQVTQMGQEVILRCVPISNHLYFYWYRQILGQKVEFLVSFYNNEISEKSEIFDDQFSVERPDGSNFTLKIRSTKLEDSAMYFCASSENRGYFEAFFGQGTRLTVV.

The V call is TRBV18, the J call TRBJ2-1, with 16 bases matching TRBD2. CDR1 KGHSH and CDR2 LQKENI come from the germline V gene. The V segment lost 5 bases and the J segment 0 bases; nucleotides outside the gene matches: 4. The CDR3 totals 18 residues. In nucleotides, the CDR3 is TGTGCCAGCTCAGGGGGACTAGCGGGAGGGCCCTCCTACAATGAGCAGTTCTTC. Amino acid sequence: CASSGGLAGGPSYNEQFF.

The V and J genes are TRBV9 and TRBJ1-5, with 7 bases that match TRBD1. V was pared by 4 bases and J by 7 bases, with 5 bases of the junction left unmatched. Germline CDR1 is SGDLS and CDR2 is YYNGEE. There are 13 residues in the CDR3. The CDR3 sequence: CASSSDRDQPQHF. CDR3 nucleotide sequence: TGTGCCAGCAGCAGTGACAGGGACCAGCCCCAGCATTTT.

The chain joins TRBV7-9 to TRBJ2-5; D perhaps matches TRBD1 (6 bases). Trimming took 2 bases from V and 6 from J, leaving 10 bases between them. CDR1 is SEHNR, CDR2 FQNEAQ, per germline (reference sequence). The CDR3 extends over 13 amino acids. The CDR3 region is CASSLSGTKTQYF. CDR3 DNA sequence: TGTGCCAGCAGCTTATCAGGGACAAAGACCCAGTACTTC.

The V gene is TRBV6-1, the J gene TRBJ1-5; D ambiguous. The CDR3 covers 13 residues. The germline V gene encodes CDR1 MNHNS and CDR2 SASEGT. V was clipped by 2 bases and J by 6 bases, with 8 bases between them. The CDR3 region has the DNA TGTGCCAGCAGTGAAATGAGAGGTCAGCCCCAGCATTTT. Encoded protein: CASSEMRGQPQHF.

The chain has TRBV2 and TRBJ2-1; tentatively, D is TRBD2 (5 bases). This CDR3 is built from 14 residues. Germline CDR1 reads SNHLY; CDR2 reads FYNNEI. With 7 bases removed from V and 0 bases from J, the gap between germline ends came to 10 bases. CDR3 DNA: TGTGCCAGCAAGGAGCGGAGCTCCTACAATGAGCAGTTCTTC. Translation gives CASKERSSYNEQFF.

This clone was recorded a few times. CDR3 protein: CASSQEYELQTYGYTF. Here the CDR3 DNA reads TGCGCCAGCAGCCAAGAGTACGAGCTACAGACGTATGGCTACACCTTC. This sequence joins TRBV4-3 and TRBJ1-2; D not certain. Germline V lookup: CDR1 LGHNA, CDR2 YSLEER. This CDR3 region has 16 residues. V was cut by 0 bases and J by 5 bases, with 16 bases left in between.

This clone was detected once. The gene calls are TRBV7-2 and TRBJ2-3; D may be TRBD2 (6 bases). V lost 3 bases and J 5 bases, leaving 18 bases between the germline ends. CDR3 length: 16 residues. Germline loops: CDR1 SGHTA, CDR2 FQGNSA. The CDR3 region has the DNA TGTGCCAGCAGCTTTCTCCACGGGGGAGTGGGAGATACGCAGTATTTT. Its translation is CASSFLHGGVGDTQYF.

V usage is TRBV6-4 and J usage is TRBJ2-3; 10 positions agree with TRBD1. Germline values: CDR1 MRHNA, CDR2 SNTAGT. The CDR3 is 14 amino acids. V trimming: 4 bases; J trimming: 5 bases; junction bases outside the gene matches: 3. For the CDR3, the DNA is TGTGCCAGCAGTGGACAGGGGGCAGGAGATACGCAGTATTTT. It codes for CASSGQGAGDTQYF.

This clone turned up a few times. The chain links TRBV7-8 to TRBJ2-7; 14 positions match TRBD2. Germline V gene data show CDR1 as SGHVS and CDR2 as FQNEAQ. The ends lost 4 bases at V and 10 bases at J; junction bases unmatched: 9. The CDR3 spans 15 residues. The CDR3 reads CASSSRRLAGGPQYF. The CDR3 DNA is TGTGCCAGCAGCTCGCGAAGACTAGCGGGAGGGCCCCAGTACTTC. The variable domain in full, completed from reference TRBV7-8 and TRBJ2-7, reads GAGVSQSPRYKVAKRGQDVALRCDPISGHVSLFWYQQALGQGPEFLTYFQNEAQLDKSGLPSDRFFAERPEGSVSTLKIQRTQQEDSAVYLCASSSRRLAGGPQYFGPGTRLTVT.

The V gene is TRBV5-1, the J gene TRBJ1-6; the match to TRBD1 covers 8 bases. This CDR3 comprises 14 residues. The germline V gene has CDR1 SGHRS and CDR2 YFSETQ. V dropped 4 bases and J dropped 6; count of bases not matched to a gene: 3. This chain's CDR3 is CASSQDRVNSPLHF. The CDR3 region has the DNA TGCGCCAGCAGCCAGGACAGGGTTAATTCACCCCTCCACTTT.

The chain couples TRBV2 to TRBJ1-3; TRBD1 aligns across 7 bases. J lost 4 bases, V lost 7 bases, and 4 bases had no gene match. This CDR3 spans 13 amino acids. Germline V gene sequence: CDR1 SNHLY, CDR2 FYNNEI. CDR3 DNA sequence: TGTGCCAGCAATACAGGGGCAGGAAACACCATATATTTT. Protein sequence: CASNTGAGNTIYF.

The V and J genes are TRBV2 and TRBJ2-1; 11 bases line up with TRBD2. The junction had 8 bases not matched to a gene; V was cut back by 5 bases and J by 8 bases. The CDR3 consists of 15 residues. The germline V gene encodes CDR1 SNHLY and CDR2 FYNNEI. CDR3 nucleotides: TGTGCCAGCAGTATGACTAGCGGGGTACAGGATGAGCAGTTCTTC. Its protein product is CASSMTSGVQDEQFF.

The chain couples TRBV19 to TRBJ1-3, with D perhaps TRBD1 (5 bases). Between the trimmed V and J ends, which lost 4 bases and 5 bases, there was a span of 12 bases. The CDR3 is 14 residues long. Germline CDR1 reads LNHDA; CDR2 reads SQIVND (reference sequence). CDR3 bases: TGTGCCAGTAGTAACACGGCAGGGCGAAACACCATATATTTT. Protein: CASSNTAGRNTIYF. Drawing the rest from reference TRBV19 and TRBJ1-3, the complete variable domain is DGGITQSPKYLFRKEGQNVTLSCEQNLNHDAMYWYRQDPGQGLRLIYYSQIVNDFQKGDIAEGYSVSREKKESFPLTVTSAQKNPTAFYLCASSNTAGRNTIYFGEGSWLTVV.

V usage is TRBV15 and J usage is TRBJ2-7; possible D gene TRBD1, 5 bases. Germline V gives CDR1 LNHNV, CDR2 YYDKDF (reference sequence). V lost 1 base, J lost 2 bases, and 12 bases lay in between. The CDR3 consists of 15 residues. CDR3 region: CATSRGTQGPYEQYF. Here the CDR3 DNA reads TGTGCCACCAGCAGAGGCACCCAGGGCCCCTACGAGCAGTACTTC.